This T cell receptor beta chain was observed in a study of cytomegalovirus exposure and HLA in healthy donors. Notes on the study in general: An ancestry cluster, one associated with Asian ancestry, reportedly showed fewer N-insertions than the approximately 670-donor mean in a later analysis.

The PCR made use of 60 Vbeta and 13 Jbeta primers. Some clones are missing from TCRdb's copy, which holds only in-frame ones; the method was immunoSEQ multiplex PCR. The sample lists 150,000 or so clones; around two thirds were seen once. Comment on this clone: Its antigen is unidentified.

This CDR3 contains 14 residues. Trimming took 1 base from V and 5 from J, leaving 11 bases between them. Germline CDR1 and CDR2: SEHNR and FQNEAQ (reference sequence). The chain uses TRBV7-9 and TRBJ2-5; possible D gene TRBD2, 5 bases. Input material: PBMCs. This receptor was identified in a man under 40 in good health and CMV-seropositive. CDR3 sequence reads: CASSLGFQRETQYF. For the CDR3, the DNA is TGTGCCAGCAGCTTAGGCTTTCAGCGGGAGACCCAGTACTTC.